Listed below are T cell receptor beta chains from one sample, sequenced in a study of OX40 agonist ivuxolimab in advanced cancers. Method: immunoSEQ multiplex PCR; TCRdb's copy keeps in-frame clones and lacks some. Of tens of thousands of clones in the sample, roughly nine tenths were seen once. The source material was CD4+ or CD8+ T cells sorted from blood, sampled in a trial of the OX40 agonist ivuxolimab. The receptors stem from an adult with an advanced solid tumor such as melanoma, head and neck, liver or kidney cancer. CDR3s leave out the opening cysteine and the closing phenylalanine or tryptophan. Fields, in order: J gene, V gene, clone size, CDR3 protein. The size field is filled for only some rows; it gives once, few, many or a size class.

TRBJ2-2,TRBV5-8,NA,ASSLGQGSLRRTGELF
TRBJ2-1,TRBV6-6,once,ASSYRAGSYNEQF
TRBJ2-3,TRBV5-1,NA,ASSLSGIETQY
TRBJ1-2,TRBV19,NA,ASSPAGEGSGNYGYT
TRBJ2-7,TRBV18,NA,ASSLRRDPAGEQY
TRBJ2-2,TRBV7-2,NA,ASSTMTSGRKLF
TRBJ2-3,TRBV9,NA,ASSTGLAGHTDTQY
TRBJ2-1,TRBV7-2,NA,ASSLLAGGSYNEQF
TRBJ2-7,TRBV21-1,NA,ASSKEGDRIPYEQY
TRBJ2-7,TRBV2,NA,ASSASGTSGLQY
TRBJ2-3,TRBV5-1,NA,ASSWQAGADTQY
TRBJ2-7,TRBV6-6,NA,ASSYSSGSSAEQY
TRBJ2-7,TRBV5-1,NA,ASSLMGLSTYEQY
TRBJ2-3,TRBV4-3,NA,ASSQGLAGALTDTQY
TRBJ1-1,TRBV19,NA,ASSIDQGTGWTEAF
TRBJ2-1,TRBV2,NA,ASSSGTSGYNEQF
TRBJ2-1,TRBV27,NA,ASSLLGGSSYNEQF
TRBJ2-7,TRBV11-2,NA,ASSLSGGTIHEQY
TRBJ2-7,TRBV14,few,ASSQARPYEQY
TRBJ1-5,TRBV6-1,NA,ASRGNPNSNQPQH
TRBJ2-3,TRBV7-8,NA,ASSLGQGADTQY